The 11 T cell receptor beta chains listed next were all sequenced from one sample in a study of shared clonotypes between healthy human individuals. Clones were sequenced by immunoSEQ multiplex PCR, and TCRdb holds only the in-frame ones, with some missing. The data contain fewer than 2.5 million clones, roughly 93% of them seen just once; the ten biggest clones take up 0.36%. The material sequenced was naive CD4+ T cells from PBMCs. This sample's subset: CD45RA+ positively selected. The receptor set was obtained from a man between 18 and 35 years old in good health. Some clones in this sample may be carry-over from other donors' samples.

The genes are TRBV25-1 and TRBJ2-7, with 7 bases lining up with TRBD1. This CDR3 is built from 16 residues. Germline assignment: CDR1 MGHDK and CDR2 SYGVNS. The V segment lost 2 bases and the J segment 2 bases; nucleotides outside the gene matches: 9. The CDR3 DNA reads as TGTGCCAGCAGTGAACCTAGGGACAGTGTTACCTACGAGCAGTACTTC. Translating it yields CASSEPRDSVTYEQYF.

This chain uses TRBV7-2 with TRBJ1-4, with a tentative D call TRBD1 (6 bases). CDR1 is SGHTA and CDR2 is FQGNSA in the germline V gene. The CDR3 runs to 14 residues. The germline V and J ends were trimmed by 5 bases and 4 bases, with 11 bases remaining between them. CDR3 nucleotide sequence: TGTGCCAGCAGCGGAACAGGGTTTAATGAAAAACTGTTTTTT. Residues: CASSGTGFNEKLFF.

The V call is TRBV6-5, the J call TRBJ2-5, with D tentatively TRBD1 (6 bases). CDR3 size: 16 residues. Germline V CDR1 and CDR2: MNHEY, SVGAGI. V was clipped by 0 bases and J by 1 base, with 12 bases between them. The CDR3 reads CASSYSGATAQETQYF. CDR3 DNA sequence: TGTGCCAGCAGTTACTCGGGGGCAACCGCCCAAGAGACCCAGTACTTC.

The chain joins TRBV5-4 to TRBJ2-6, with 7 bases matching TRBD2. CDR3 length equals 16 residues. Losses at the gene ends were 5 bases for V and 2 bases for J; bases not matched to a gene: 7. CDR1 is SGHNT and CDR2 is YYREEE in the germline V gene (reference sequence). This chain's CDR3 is CASRSSGKAGANVLTF. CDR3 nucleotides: TGTGCCAGCAGGTCGAGCGGGAAGGCTGGGGCCAACGTCCTGACTTTC.

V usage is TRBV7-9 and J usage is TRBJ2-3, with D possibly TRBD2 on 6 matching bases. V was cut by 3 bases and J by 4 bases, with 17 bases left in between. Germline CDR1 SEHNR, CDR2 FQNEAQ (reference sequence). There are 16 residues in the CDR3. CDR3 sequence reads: CASSFSGTDYSDTQYF. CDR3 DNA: TGTGCCAGCAGCTTTTCCGGGACTGACTATTCAGATACGCAGTATTTT. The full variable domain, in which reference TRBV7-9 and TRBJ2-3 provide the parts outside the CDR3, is DTGVSQNPRHKITKRGQNVTFRCDPISEHNRLYWYRQTLGQGPEFLTYFQNEAQLEKSRLLSDRFSAERPKGSFSTLEIQRTEQGDSAMYLCASSFSGTDYSDTQYFGPGTRLTVL.

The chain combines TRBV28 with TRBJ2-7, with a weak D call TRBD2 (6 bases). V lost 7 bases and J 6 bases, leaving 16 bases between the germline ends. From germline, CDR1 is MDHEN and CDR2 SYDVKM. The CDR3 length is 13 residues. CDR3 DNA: TGTGCCAGCACCCTGGGACTGACGAGCGAGCAGTACTTC. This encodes CASTLGLTSEQYF. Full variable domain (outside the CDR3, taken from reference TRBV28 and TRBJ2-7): DVKVTQSSRYLVKRTGEKVFLECVQDMDHENMFWYRQDPGLGLRLIYFSYDVKMKEKGDIPEGYSVSREKKERFSLILESASTNQTSMYLCASTLGLTSEQYFGPGTRLTVT.

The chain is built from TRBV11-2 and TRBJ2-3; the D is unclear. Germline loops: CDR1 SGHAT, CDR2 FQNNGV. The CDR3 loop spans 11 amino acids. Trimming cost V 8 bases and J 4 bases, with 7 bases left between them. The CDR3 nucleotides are TGTGCCAGCGGGAACGCAGATACGCAGTATTTT. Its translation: CASGNADTQYF.

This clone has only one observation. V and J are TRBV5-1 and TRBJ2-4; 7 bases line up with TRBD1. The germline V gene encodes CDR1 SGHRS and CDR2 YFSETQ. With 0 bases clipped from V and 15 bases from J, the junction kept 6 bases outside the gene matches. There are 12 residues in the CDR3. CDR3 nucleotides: TGCGCCAGCAGCTTGGACAGGGGTGCCAGGTACTTC. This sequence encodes CASSLDRGARYF.

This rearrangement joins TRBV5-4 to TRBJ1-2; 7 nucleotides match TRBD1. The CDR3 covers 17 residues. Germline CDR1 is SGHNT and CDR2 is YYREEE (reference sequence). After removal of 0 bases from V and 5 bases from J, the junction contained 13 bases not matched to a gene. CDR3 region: CASSLAAKQTGPYGYTF. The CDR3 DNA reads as TGTGCCAGCAGCTTGGCCGCTAAGCAGACAGGGCCATATGGCTACACCTTC.

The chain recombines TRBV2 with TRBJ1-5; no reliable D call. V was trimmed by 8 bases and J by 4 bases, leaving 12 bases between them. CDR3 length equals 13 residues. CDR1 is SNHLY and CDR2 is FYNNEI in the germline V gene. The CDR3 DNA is TGTGCCAGCGCAGGTACCACGAATCAGCCCCAGCATTTT. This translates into CASAGTTNQPQHF.

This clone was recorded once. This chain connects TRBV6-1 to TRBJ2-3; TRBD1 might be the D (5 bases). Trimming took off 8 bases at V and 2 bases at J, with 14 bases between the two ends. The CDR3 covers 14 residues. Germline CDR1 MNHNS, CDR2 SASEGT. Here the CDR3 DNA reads TGTGCCAGCGACCCCCCAGGGCTCACAGATACGCAGTATTTT. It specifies CASDPPGLTDTQYF.